The 20 T cell receptor beta chains listed next were all sequenced from one sample in a study of shared clonotypes between healthy human individuals. Profiled with immunoSEQ multiplex PCR; TCRdb holds only in-frame clones, not every one. The sample carries 2 million to 2.5 million clones, approximately 94% recorded once. The specimen sequenced was naive CD4+ T cells sorted from blood. Subset described: CD45RA+ positively selected. Receptors were obtained from a man in his late teens or twenties in good health.

This chain uses TRBV13 with TRBJ2-3; D may be TRBD1 or TRBD2 (6 bases each). Germline CDR1 reads PRHDT; CDR2 reads FYEKMQ (reference sequence). Trimming stripped 1 base from V and 2 bases from J, with 19 bases between. The CDR3 has 18 amino acids. The CDR3 coding sequence is TGTGCCAGCAGCTTAGAAATCCGGGGGCTAGCTGACACAGATACGCAGTATTTT. This encodes CASSLEIRGLADTDTQYF.

The chain combines TRBV29-1 with TRBJ1-1, with TRBD1 matching over 8 bases. This CDR3 comprises 13 residues. Germline trimming cut 5 bases from V and 4 bases from J; bases unmatched to any gene: 6. Per the germline V gene, CDR1 is SQVTM and CDR2 is ANQGSEA. The CDR3 loop is CSVLRTGSTEAFF. The CDR3 nucleotides are TGCAGCGTTCTCCGGACAGGGAGCACTGAAGCTTTCTTT.

Comments on this clone: Other DNA sequences of this sample code for an identical CDR3. The V and J genes are TRBV6-6 and TRBJ2-1; no clear D gene. CDR3 length equals 12 residues. Germline CDR1 and CDR2: MNHNY and SVGAGI (reference sequence). With 2 bases removed from V and 3 bases from J, the gap between germline ends came to 2 bases. The CDR3 nucleotides read TGTGCCAGCAGTTACCTCTACAATGAGCAGTTCTTC. The encoded protein is CASSYLYNEQFF.

The genes are TRBV30 and TRBJ1-5, with 7 bases lining up with TRBD1. The length of the CDR3 is 14 residues. The germline gives CDR1 GTSNPN, CDR2 SVGIG (reference sequence). Losses at the gene ends were 7 bases for V and 0 bases for J; bases not matched to a gene: 6. The CDR3 DNA reads as TGTGCCTCCTCGACAGGGAATAGCAATCAGCCCCAGCATTTT. Its translation is CASSTGNSNQPQHF.

The chain combines TRBV19 with TRBJ1-5; a weak D match, TRBD1 (5 bases). Germline CDR1 reads LNHDA; CDR2 reads SQIVND (reference sequence). Trimming took 4 bases from V and 4 from J, leaving 14 bases between them. This CDR3 comprises 15 residues. Here the CDR3 reads CASSTTQTGNQPQHF. CDR3 DNA: TGTGCCAGTAGTACTACTCAAACAGGAAATCAGCCCCAGCATTTT.

This clone was seen only a few times. This specimen includes other DNA sequences encoding the same CDR3. The CDR3 region is CASSFLTDTQYF. The DNA for the CDR3 is TGTGCCAGCAGCTTTCTCACAGATACGCAGTATTTT. The chain carries TRBV7-2 and TRBJ2-3; D is unclear. The germline CDR1 and CDR2 sequences are SGHTA and FQGNSA. This CDR3 contains 12 residues. Trimming shortened V by 3 bases and J by 2 bases, and 3 bases separated the two germline ends.

The J gene is TRBJ1-1, the V gene TRBV2, with 7 positions matching TRBD1. The J segment lost 5 bases and the V segment lost 6 bases, leaving 6 bases of the junction unmatched. CDR3 length equals 13 residues. Germline CDR1 reads SNHLY; CDR2 reads FYNNEI. CDR3 amino acids: CASSSQGGTEAFF. CDR3 coding DNA: TGTGCCAGCAGCTCGCAGGGGGGGACTGAAGCTTTCTTT.

In its sample, this clone was seen once. V usage is TRBV6-5 and J usage is TRBJ1-2; a weak D match, TRBD1 (5 bases). The V gene lost 0 bases and the J gene lost 2 bases, with 13 bases spanning the gap. CDR1 and CDR2 from the germline V gene are MNHEY and SVGAGI. The CDR3 covers 16 residues. This CDR3 reads CASSYSNIGGNYGYTF. CDR3 coding DNA: TGTGCCAGCAGTTACTCGAATATCGGGGGGAACTATGGCTACACCTTC.

This clone was counted a single time. J is TRBJ1-2 and V is TRBV27; D may be TRBD1 (6 bases). The CDR3 length is 15 residues. Germline values: CDR1 MNHEY, CDR2 SMNVEV (reference sequence). Deletions cut 6 bases from V and 5 bases from J, with 19 bases between. For the CDR3, the DNA is TGTGCCAGCAGATCTCCGTCGGGGGCTACTTATGGCTACACCTTC. This sequence encodes CASRSPSGATYGYTF.

This chain joins TRBV11-2 and TRBJ1-3; TRBD1 aligns across 8 bases. From germline, CDR1 is SGHAT and CDR2 FQNNGV. Losses at the gene ends were 5 bases for V and 0 bases for J; bases not matched to a gene: 6. This CDR3 has 16 residues. For the CDR3, the DNA is TGTGCCAGCAGCGCACGGACAGGGACCTCTGGAAACACCATATATTTT. Protein: CASSARTGTSGNTIYF.

Comment on this clone: The sample has other DNA sequences that encode this CDR3 too. CDR3 nucleotide sequence: TGCGCCAGCAGCACCGGGAGCTACGAGCAGTACTTC. Protein sequence: CASSTGSYEQYF. The chain carries TRBV5-1 and TRBJ2-7, with D possibly being TRBD2 (6 bases). Germline assignment: CDR1 SGHRS and CDR2 YFSETQ. Trimming stripped 4 bases from V and 3 bases from J, with 8 bases between. This CDR3 has 12 amino acids.

This chain's CDR3 is CATSGGGTNNEQFF. CDR3 sequence (DNA): TGTGCCACCAGCGGGGGCGGGACGAACAATGAGCAGTTCTTC. The chain couples TRBV15 to TRBJ2-1, with D tentatively TRBD1 or TRBD2 (6 bases each). Trimming cost V 5 bases and J 5 bases, with 13 bases left between them. The germline V gene encodes CDR1 LNHNV and CDR2 YYDKDF (reference sequence). There are 14 residues in the CDR3.

V usage is TRBV7-2 and J usage is TRBJ2-1; no definite D call. V lost 5 bases to trimming and J lost 0 bases, with 11 bases between them. The CDR3 covers 15 residues. Germline V CDR1 and CDR2: SGHTA, FQGNSA. The CDR3 DNA reads TGTGCCAGCAGCCCTACTGAGAGCTCCTACAATGAGCAGTTCTTC. This gives the protein CASSPTESSYNEQFF. The complete variable domain, with remaining parts taken from reference TRBV7-2 and TRBJ2-1, reads GAGVSQSPSNKVTEKGKDVELRCDPISGHTALYWYRQSLGQGLEFLIYFQGNSAPDKSGLPSDRFSAERTGGSVSTLTIQRTQQEDSAVYLCASSPTESSYNEQFFGPGTRLTVL.

The V call is TRBV5-4, the J call TRBJ2-2; D gene ambiguous. V lost 0 bases to trimming and J lost 3 bases, with 9 bases between them. In germline, CDR1 is SGHNT, CDR2 YYREEE (reference sequence). This CDR3 comprises 15 residues. The CDR3 sequence is CASSLGQYYTGELFF. CDR3 sequence (DNA): TGTGCCAGCAGCTTGGGCCAATACTACACCGGGGAGCTGTTTTTT.

This clone was detected once. The chain recombines TRBV10-3 with TRBJ2-1; D unclear. Trimming took off 6 bases at V and 3 bases at J, with 6 bases between the two ends. The CDR3 has 12 amino acids. Germline assignment: CDR1 ENHRY and CDR2 SYGVKD. The CDR3 spells CAISANYNEQFF. The CDR3 DNA follows: TGTGCCATCAGCGCTAACTACAATGAGCAGTTCTTC.

The chain is built from TRBV29-1 and TRBJ2-7, with D possibly TRBD1 on 7 matching bases. The CDR3 runs to 12 residues. V shed 7 bases and J shed 2 bases, with 12 bases lying between them. From germline, CDR1 is SQVTM and CDR2 ANQGSEA. The CDR3, as DNA: TGCAGCGGGACTACAGGGGCCTACGAGCAGTACTTC. Translation: CSGTTGAYEQYF.

In the case of this clone: The identical CDR3 is also encoded by other nucleotide sequences in the sample. This chain uses TRBV27 with TRBJ2-5; no firm D call. This CDR3 is 13 amino acids long. CDR1 is MNHEY, CDR2 SMNVEV, per germline (reference sequence). V was clipped by 3 bases and J by 3 bases, with 8 bases between them. CDR3 in amino acids: CASSFRWEETQYF. The DNA of the CDR3 is TGTGCCAGCAGTTTCCGGTGGGAAGAGACCCAGTACTTC.

V usage is TRBV4-3 and J usage is TRBJ1-4, with 9 bases that match TRBD1. V lost 1 base, J lost 8 bases, and 11 bases stayed unmatched. In germline, CDR1 is LGHNA, CDR2 YSLEER. This CDR3 is built from 17 residues. The CDR3 protein is CASSQGGLGTGYEKLFF. CDR3 coding DNA: TGCGCCAGCAGCCAAGGGGGACTCGGGACAGGGTACGAAAAACTGTTTTTT.

This chain connects TRBV5-1 to TRBJ2-3, with D perhaps TRBD1 (5 bases). The CDR3 extends over 15 amino acids. With 4 bases removed from V and 2 bases from J, the gap between germline ends came to 14 bases. Germline V gives CDR1 SGHRS, CDR2 YFSETQ. CDR3 sequence reads: CASSPPQGLTDTQYF. In DNA, the CDR3 is TGCGCCAGCAGCCCCCCTCAGGGTCTCACAGATACGCAGTATTTT.

This chain connects TRBV6-5 to TRBJ1-5; D is ambiguous. V was pared by 4 bases and J by 6 bases, with 10 bases between. The CDR3 spans 13 residues. CDR1 is MNHEY, CDR2 SVGAGI, per germline. In nucleotides, the CDR3 is TGTGCCAGCAGTTCGGCGCAGTCTCAGCCCCAGCATTTT. This gives the protein CASSSAQSQPQHF.